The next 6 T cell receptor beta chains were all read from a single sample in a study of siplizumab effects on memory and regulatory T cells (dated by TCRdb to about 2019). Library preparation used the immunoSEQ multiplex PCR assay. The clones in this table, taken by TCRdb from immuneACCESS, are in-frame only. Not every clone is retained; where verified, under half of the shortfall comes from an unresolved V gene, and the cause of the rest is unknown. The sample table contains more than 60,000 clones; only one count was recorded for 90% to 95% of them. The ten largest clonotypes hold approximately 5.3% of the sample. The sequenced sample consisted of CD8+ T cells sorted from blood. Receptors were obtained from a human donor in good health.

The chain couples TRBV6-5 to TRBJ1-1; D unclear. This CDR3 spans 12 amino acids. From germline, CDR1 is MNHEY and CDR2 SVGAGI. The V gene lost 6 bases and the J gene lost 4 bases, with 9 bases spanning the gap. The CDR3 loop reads CASRDGGTEAFF. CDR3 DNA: TGTGCCAGCAGGGACGGAGGCACTGAAGCTTTCTTT.

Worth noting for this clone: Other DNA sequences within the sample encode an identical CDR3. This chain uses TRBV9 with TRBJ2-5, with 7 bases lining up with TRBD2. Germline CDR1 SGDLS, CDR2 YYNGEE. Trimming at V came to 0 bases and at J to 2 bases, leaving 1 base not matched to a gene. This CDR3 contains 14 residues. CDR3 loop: CASSVAGGQETQYF. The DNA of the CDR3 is TGTGCCAGCAGCGTAGCGGGGGGACAAGAGACCCAGTACTTC.

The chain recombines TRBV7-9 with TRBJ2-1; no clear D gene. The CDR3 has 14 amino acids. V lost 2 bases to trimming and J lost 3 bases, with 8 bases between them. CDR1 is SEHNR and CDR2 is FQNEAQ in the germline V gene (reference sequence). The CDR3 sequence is CASSLTANYNEQFF. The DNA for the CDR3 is TGTGCCAGCAGCTTAACGGCCAACTACAATGAGCAGTTCTTC. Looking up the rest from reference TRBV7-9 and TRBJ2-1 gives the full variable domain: DTGVSQNPRHKITKRGQNVTFRCDPISEHNRLYWYRQTLGQGPEFLTYFQNEAQLEKSRLLSDRFSAERPKGSFSTLEIQRTEQGDSAMYLCASSLTANYNEQFFGPGTRLTVL.

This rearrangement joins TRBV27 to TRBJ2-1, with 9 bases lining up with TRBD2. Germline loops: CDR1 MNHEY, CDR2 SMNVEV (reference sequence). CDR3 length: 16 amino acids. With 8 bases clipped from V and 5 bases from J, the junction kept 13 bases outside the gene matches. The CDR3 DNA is TGTGCCAGCCATTACATTAGCGGGGGCGCCAACAATGAGCAGTTCTTC. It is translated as CASHYISGGANNEQFF.

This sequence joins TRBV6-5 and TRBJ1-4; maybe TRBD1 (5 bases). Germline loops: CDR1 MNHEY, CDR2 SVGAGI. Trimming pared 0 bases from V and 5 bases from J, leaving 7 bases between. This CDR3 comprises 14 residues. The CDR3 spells CASSYSAGNEKLFF. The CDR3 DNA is TGTGCCAGCAGTTACTCGGCAGGGAATGAAAAACTGTTTTTT.

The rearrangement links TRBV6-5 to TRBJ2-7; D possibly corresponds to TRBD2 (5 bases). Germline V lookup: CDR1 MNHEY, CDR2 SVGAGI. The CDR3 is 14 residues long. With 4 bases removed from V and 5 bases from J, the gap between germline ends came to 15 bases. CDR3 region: CASSLGAGIDEQYF. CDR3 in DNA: TGTGCCAGCAGTTTAGGCGCGGGCATTGACGAGCAGTACTTC.